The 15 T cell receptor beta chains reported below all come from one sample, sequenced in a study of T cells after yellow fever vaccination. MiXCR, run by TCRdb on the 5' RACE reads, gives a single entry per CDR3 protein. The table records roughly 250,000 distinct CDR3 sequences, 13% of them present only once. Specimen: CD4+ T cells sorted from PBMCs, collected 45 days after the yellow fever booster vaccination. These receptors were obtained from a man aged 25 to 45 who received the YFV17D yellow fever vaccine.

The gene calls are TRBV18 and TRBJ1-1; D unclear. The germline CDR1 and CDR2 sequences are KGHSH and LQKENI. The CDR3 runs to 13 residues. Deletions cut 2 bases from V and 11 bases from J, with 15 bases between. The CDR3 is CASSPGRQLEAFF. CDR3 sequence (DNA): TGTGCCAGCTCACCAGGCCGCCAGCTCGAGGCTTTCTTT. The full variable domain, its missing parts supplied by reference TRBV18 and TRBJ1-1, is NAGVMQNPRHLVRRRGQEARLRCSPMKGHSHVYWYRQLPEEGLKFMVYLQKENIIDESGMPKERFSAEFPKEGPSILRIQQVVRGDSAAYFCASSPGRQLEAFFGQGTRLTVV.

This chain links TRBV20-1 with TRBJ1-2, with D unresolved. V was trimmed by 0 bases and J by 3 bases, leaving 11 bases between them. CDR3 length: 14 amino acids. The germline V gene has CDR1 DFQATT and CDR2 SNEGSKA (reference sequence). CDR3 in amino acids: CSARDDSSHYGYTF. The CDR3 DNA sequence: TGCAGTGCTAGAGATGATAGTTCTCACTATGGCTACACCTTC.

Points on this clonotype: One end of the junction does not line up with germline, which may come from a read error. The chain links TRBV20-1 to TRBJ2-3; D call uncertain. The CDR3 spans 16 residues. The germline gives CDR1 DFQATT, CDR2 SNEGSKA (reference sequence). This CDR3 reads CCASRPEVPSTDTQYF. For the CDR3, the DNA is TGCTGTGCTTCCCGCCCCGAAGTCCCGAGCACAGATACGCAGTATTTT.

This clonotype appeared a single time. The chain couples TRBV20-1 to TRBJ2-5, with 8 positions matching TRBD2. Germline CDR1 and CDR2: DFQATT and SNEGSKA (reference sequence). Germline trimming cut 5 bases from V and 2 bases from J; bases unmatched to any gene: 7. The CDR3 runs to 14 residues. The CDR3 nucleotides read TGCAGTGCTTCAGTAGCGGGAAGACAAGAGACCCAGTACTTC. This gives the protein CSASVAGRQETQYF.

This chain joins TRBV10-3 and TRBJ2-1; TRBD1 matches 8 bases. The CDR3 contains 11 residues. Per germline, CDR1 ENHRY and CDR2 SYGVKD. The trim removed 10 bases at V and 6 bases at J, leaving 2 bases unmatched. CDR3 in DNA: TGTGCCACACAGGGGGTCAATGAGCAGTTCTTC. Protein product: CATQGVNEQFF.

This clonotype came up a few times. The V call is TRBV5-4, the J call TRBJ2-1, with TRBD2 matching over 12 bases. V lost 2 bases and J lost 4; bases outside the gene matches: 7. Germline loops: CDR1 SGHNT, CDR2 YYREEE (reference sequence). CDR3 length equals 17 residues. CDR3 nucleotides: TGTGCCAGCAGCTTTAACATGGGGACTAGCGGGTACAATGAGCAGTTCTTC. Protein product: CASSFNMGTSGYNEQFF.

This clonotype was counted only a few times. The CDR3 DNA is TGTGCCAGCACCACTACCCTTTACTTCGAGCAGTACTTC. Protein: CASTTTLYFEQYF. The chain carries TRBV7-2 and TRBJ2-7, with D unresolved. This CDR3 has 13 amino acids. V was clipped by 7 bases and J by 6 bases, with 16 bases between them. Germline lookup yields CDR1 SGHTA and CDR2 FQGNSA.

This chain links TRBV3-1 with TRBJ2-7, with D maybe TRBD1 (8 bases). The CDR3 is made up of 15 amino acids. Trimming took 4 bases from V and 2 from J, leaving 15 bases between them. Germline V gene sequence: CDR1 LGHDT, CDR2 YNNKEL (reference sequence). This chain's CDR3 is CASSPSQGGAYEQYF. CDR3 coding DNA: TGTGCCAGCAGCCCATCACAGGGGGGGGCCTACGAGCAGTACTTC.

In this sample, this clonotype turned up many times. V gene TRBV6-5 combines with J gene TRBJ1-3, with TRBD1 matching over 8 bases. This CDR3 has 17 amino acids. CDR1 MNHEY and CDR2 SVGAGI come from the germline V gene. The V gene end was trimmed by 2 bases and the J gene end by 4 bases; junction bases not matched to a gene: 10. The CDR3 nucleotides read TGTGCCAGCAGTTACGTGGCCAGGGGGCTGAGGGGAAACACCATATATTTT. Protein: CASSYVARGLRGNTIYF.

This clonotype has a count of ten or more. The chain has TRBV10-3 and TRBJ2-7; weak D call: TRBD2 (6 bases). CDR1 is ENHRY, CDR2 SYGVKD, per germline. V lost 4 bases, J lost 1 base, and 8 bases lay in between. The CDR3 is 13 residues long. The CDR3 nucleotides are TGTGCCATCAGTGGGGACTTTTCCTACGAGCAGTACTTC. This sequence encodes CAISGDFSYEQYF.

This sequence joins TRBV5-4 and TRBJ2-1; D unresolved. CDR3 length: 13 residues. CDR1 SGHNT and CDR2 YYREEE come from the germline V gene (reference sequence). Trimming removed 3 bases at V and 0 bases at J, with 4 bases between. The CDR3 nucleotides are TGTGCCAGCAGCTCGAACTCCTACAATGAGCAGTTCTTC. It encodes CASSSNSYNEQFF.

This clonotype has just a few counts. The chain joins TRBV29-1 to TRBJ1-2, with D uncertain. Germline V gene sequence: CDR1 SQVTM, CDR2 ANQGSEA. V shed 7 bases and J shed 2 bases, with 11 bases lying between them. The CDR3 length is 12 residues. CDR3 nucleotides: TGCAGCGCCTCACCGATAAACTATGGCTACACCTTC. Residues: CSASPINYGYTF. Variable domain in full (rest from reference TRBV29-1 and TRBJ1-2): SAVISQKPSRDICQRGTSLTIQCQVDSQVTMMFWYRQQPGQSLTLIATANQGSEATYESGFVIDKFPISRPNLTFSTLTVSNMSPEDSSIYLCSASPINYGYTFGSGTRLTVV.

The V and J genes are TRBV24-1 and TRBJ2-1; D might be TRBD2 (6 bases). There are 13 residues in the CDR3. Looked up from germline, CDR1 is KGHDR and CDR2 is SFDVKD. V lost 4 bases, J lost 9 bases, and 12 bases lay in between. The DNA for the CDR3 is TGTGCCACCAGTGACCCACTAGCACTTGAGCAGTTCTTC. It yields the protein CATSDPLALEQFF.

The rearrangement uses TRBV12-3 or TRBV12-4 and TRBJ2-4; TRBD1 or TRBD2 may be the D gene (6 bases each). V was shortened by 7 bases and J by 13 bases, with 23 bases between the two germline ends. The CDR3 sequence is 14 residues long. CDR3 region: CASNLEIQGGRQYF. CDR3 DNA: TGTGCCAGCAACTTGGAGATACAGGGTGGGAGGCAGTACTTC.

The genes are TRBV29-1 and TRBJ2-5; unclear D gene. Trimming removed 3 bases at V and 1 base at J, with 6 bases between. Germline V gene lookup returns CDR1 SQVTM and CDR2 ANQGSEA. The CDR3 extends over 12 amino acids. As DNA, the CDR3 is TGCAGCGTTGATAGGGTCCAAGAGACCCAGTACTTC. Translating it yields CSVDRVQETQYF.